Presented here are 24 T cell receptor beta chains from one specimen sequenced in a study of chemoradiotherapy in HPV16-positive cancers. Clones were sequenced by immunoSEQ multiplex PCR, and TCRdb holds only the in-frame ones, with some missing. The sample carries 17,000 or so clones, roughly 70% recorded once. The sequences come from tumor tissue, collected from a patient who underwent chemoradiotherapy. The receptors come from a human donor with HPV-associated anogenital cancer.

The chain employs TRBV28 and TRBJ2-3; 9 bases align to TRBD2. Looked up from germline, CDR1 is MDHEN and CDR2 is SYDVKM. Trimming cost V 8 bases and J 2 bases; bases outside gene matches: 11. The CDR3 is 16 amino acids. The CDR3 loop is CASSRWASGDTDTQYF. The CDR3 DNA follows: TGTGCCAGCTCTCGTTGGGCTAGCGGGGACACAGATACGCAGTATTTT.

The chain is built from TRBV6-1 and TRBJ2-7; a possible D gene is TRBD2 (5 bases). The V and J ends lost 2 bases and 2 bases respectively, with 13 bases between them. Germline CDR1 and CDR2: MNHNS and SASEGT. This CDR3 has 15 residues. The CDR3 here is CASSERVGEAYEQYF. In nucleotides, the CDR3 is TGTGCCAGCAGTGAAAGGGTGGGAGAAGCCTACGAGCAGTACTTC.

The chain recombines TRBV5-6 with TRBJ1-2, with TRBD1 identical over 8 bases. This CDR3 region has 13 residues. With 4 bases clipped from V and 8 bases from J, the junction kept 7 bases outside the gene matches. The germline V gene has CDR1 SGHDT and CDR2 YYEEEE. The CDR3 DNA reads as TGTGCCAGCAGCATTCAGGGGGCGCGGGGCTACACCTTC. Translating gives CASSIQGARGYTF. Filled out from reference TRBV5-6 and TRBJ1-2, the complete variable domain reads DAGVTQSPTHLIKTRGQQVTLRCSPKSGHDTVSWYQQALGQGPQFIFQYYEEEERQRGNFPDRFSGHQFPNYSSELNVNALLLGDSALYLCASSIQGARGYTFGSGTRLTVV.

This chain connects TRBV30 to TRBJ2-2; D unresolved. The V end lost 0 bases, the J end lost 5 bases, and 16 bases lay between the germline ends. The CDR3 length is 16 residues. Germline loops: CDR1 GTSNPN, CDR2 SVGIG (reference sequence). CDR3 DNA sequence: TGTGCCTGGAGTGTACGGTGGCAGGTCAGGACCGGGGAGCTGTTTTTT. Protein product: CAWSVRWQVRTGELFF.

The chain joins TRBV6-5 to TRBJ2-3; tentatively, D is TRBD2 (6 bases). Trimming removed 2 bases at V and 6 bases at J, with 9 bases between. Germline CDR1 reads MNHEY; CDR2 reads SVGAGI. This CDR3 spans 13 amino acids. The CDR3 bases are TGTGCCAGCAGTTACACTAGCTCGGATACGCAGTATTTT. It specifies CASSYTSSDTQYF.

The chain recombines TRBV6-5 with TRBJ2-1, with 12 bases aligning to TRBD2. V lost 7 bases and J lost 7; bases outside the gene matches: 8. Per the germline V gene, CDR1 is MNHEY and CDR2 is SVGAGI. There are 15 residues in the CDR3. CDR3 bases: TGTGCCAGCACCCTGACTAGCGGGAGTTTAAATGAGCAGTTCTTC. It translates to CASTLTSGSLNEQFF.

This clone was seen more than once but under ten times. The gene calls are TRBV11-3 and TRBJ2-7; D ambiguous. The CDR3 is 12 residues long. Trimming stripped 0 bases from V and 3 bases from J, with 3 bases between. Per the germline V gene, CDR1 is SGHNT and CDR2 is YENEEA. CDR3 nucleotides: TGTGCCAGCAGCTTAGAGAGCTACGAGCAGTACTTC. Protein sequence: CASSLESYEQYF.

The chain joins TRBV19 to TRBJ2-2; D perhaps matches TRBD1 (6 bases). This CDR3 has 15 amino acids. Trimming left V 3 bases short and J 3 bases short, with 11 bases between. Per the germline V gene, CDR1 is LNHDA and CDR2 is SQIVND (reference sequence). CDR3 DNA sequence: TGTGCCAGTAGTATCCGACAGGCCTACACCGGGGAGCTGTTTTTT. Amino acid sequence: CASSIRQAYTGELFF.

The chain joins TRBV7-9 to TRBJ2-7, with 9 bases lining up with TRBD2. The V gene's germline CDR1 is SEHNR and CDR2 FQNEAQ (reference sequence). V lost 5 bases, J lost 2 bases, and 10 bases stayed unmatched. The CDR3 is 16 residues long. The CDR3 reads CASSQDGAGGTYEQYF. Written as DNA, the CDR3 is TGTGCCAGCAGCCAAGATGGGGCGGGAGGGACCTACGAGCAGTACTTC.

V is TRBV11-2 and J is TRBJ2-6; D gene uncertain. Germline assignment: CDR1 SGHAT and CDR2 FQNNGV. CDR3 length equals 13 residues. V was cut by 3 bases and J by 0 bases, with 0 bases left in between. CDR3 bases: TGTGCCAGCAGCTTCTCTGGGGCCAACGTCCTGACTTTC. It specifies CASSFSGANVLTF.

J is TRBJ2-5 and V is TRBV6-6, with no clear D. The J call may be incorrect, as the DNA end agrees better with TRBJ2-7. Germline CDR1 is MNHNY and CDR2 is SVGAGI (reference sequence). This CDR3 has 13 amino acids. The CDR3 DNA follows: TGTGCCAGCAGTTACTCGATCTCCTACGAGCAGTACTTC. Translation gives CASSYSISYEQYF.

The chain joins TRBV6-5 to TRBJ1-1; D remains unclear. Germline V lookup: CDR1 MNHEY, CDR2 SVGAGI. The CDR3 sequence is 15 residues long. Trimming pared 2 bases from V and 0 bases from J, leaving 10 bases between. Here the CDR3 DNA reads TGTGCCAGCAGTTACACACCGCTGATGAACACTGAAGCTTTCTTT. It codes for CASSYTPLMNTEAFF.

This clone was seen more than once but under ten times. CDR3 sequence: CASSLGFNNEQFF. CDR3 sequence (DNA): TGCGCCAGCAGCTTGGGATTCAACAATGAGCAGTTCTTC. The V call is TRBV5-1, the J call TRBJ2-1, with D unresolved. V was trimmed by 0 bases and J by 5 bases, leaving 6 bases between them. CDR3 length equals 13 residues. Germline CDR1 is SGHRS and CDR2 is YFSETQ. The full variable domain, in which reference TRBV5-1 and TRBJ2-1 provide the parts outside the CDR3, is KAGVTQTPRYLIKTRGQQVTLSCSPISGHRSVSWYQQTPGQGLQFLFEYFSETQRNKGNFPGRFSGRQFSNSRSEMNVSTLELGDSALYLCASSLGFNNEQFFGPGTRLTVL.

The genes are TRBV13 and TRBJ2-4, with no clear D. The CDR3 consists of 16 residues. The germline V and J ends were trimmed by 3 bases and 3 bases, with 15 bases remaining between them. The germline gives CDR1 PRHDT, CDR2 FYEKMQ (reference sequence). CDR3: CASSFGAYVGKNIQYF. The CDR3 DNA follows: TGTGCCAGCAGCTTTGGTGCTTACGTGGGCAAAAACATTCAGTACTTC.

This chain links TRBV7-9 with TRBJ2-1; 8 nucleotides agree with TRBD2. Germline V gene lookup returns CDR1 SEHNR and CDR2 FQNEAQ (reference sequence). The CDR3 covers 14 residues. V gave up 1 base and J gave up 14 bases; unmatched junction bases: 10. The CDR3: CASSLGTSGVPEFF. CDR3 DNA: TGTGCCAGCAGCTTAGGCACTAGCGGCGTCCCGGAGTTCTTC.

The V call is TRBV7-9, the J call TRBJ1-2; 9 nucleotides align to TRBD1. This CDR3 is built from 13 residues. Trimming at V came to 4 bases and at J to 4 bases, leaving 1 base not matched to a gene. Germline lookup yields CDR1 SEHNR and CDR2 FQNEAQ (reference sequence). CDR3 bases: TGTGCCAGCAGCTACAGGGGGCCCTATGGCTACACCTTC. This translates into CASSYRGPYGYTF.

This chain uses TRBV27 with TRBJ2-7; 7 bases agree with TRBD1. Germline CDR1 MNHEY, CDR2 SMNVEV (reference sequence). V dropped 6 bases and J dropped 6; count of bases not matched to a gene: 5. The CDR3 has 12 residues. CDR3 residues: CASRTGMREQYF. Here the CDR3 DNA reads TGTGCCAGCAGGACAGGGATGCGCGAGCAGTACTTC.

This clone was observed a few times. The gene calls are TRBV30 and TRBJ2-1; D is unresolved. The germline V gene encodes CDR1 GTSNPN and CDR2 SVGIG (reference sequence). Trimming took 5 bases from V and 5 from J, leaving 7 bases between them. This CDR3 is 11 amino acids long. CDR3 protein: CAWSKNNEQFF. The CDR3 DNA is TGTGCCTGGTCAAAAAACAATGAGCAGTTCTTC.

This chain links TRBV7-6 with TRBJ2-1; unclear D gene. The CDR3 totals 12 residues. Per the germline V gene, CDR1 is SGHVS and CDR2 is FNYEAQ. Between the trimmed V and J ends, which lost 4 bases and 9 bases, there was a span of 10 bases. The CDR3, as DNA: TGTGCCAGCAGCTCTGGGCTAGGTGAGCAGTTCTTC. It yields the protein CASSSGLGEQFF.

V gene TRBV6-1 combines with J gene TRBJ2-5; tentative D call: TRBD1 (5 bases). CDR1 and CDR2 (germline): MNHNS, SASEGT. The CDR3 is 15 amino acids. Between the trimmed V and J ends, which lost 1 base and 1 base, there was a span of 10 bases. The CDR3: CASSEGQWIQETQYF. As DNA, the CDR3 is TGTGCCAGCAGTGAAGGACAGTGGATCCAAGAGACCCAGTACTTC.

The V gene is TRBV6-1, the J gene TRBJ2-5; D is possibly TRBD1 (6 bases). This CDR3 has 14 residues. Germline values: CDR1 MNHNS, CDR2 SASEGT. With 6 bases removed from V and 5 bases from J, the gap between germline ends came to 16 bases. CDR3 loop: CASRWTVAGETQYF. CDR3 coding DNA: TGTGCCAGCAGATGGACAGTCGCGGGTGAGACCCAGTACTTC.

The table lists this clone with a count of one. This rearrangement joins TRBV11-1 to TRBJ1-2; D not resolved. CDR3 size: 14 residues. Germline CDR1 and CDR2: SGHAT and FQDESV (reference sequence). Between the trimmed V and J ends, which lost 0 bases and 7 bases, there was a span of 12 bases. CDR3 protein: CASSLAKAVSGYTF. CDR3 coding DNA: TGTGCCAGCAGCTTAGCGAAGGCAGTCAGTGGCTACACCTTC.

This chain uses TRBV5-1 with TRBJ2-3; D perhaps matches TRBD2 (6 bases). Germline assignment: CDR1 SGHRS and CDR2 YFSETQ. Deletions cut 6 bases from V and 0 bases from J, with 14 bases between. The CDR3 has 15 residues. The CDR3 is CASTRRGVSTDTQYF. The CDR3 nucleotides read TGCGCCAGCACGAGGCGGGGCGTAAGCACAGATACGCAGTATTTT.

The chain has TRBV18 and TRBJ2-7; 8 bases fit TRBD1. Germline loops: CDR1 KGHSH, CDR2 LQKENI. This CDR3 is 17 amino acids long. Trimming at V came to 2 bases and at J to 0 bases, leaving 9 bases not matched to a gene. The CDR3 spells CASSPIGTGLSSYEQYF. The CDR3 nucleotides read TGTGCCAGCTCACCAATCGGGACAGGCTTAAGCTCCTACGAGCAGTACTTC.